The rows below give T cell receptor beta chains drawn from one sample of a study of CD8 T cells in ankylosing spondylitis. TCRdb fed the 5' RACE reads into MiXCR, producing one record per CDR3 protein. The top ten clones hold about 16% of a sample with 300,000 to 400,000 distinct CDR3 sequences, around 24% of them seen once. Sample: blood, either unsorted or a sorted T cell fraction (not recorded which). The receptors were sampled from a male donor with ankylosing spondylitis. The CDR3 runs from the conserved cysteine through the conserved F or W. The order of the fields is V gene, CDR3 length, J gene, D gene, clone size, CDR3 protein, CDR3 DNA. A D gene is named only where the DNA matches it firmly. Clone size, where shown, is once, few, many, or a class for clones that have expanded.

TRBV12-3/TRBV12-4	13	TRBJ2-5	NA	few	CASRPGPQETQYF	TGTGCCAGCAGGCCGGGTCCACAAGAGACCCAGTACTTC
TRBV20-1	17	TRBJ2-3	TRBD2	few	CSASGLGDYVPSDTQYF	TGCAGTGCTAGCGGGCTTGGGGACTATGTTCCCTCAGATACGCAGTATTTT
TRBV9	15	TRBJ2-1	TRBD2	NA	CASSVGASGRNEQFF	TGTGCCAGCAGCGTAGGGGCTAGCGGGAGGAATGAGCAGTTCTTC
TRBV5-1	12	TRBJ2-5	NA	few	CASSREQGTQYF	TGCGCCAGCAGCAGGGAACAGGGGACCCAGTACTTC
TRBV12-3/TRBV12-4	15	TRBJ2-1	NA	NA	CASSTQTGTYNEQFF	TGTGCCAGCAGTACCCAGACGGGCACCTACAATGAGCAGTTCTTC
TRBV27	13	TRBJ2-7	TRBD2	few	CASAGGGSYEQYF	TGTGCCAGCGCGGGGGGGGGCTCCTACGAGCAGTACTTC
TRBV20-1	17	TRBJ2-1	TRBD2	few	CSAKGLAGEAGYNEQFF	TGCAGTGCTAAAGGACTAGCGGGAGAAGCCGGGTACAATGAGCAGTTCTTC
TRBV25-1	16	TRBJ2-1	TRBD2	many	CASSEALSGIWDEQFF	TGTGCCAGCAGTGAAGCCCTGAGCGGGATTTGGGATGAGCAGTTCTTC
TRBV27	19	TRBJ2-7	NA	NA	CASSRLILPAGHIGYEQYF	TGTGCCAGCAGCCGACTCATTCTCCCAGCGGGCCATATCGGCTACGAGCAGTACTTC
TRBV9	14	TRBJ2-5	TRBD2	NA	CASSLGTRAETQYF	TGTGCCAGCAGCCTCGGGACTAGAGCGGAGACCCAGTACTTC
TRBV29-1	14	TRBJ2-3	TRBD2	few	CSVATSGVTDTQYF	TGCAGCGTTGCGACTAGCGGGGTAACAGATACGCAGTATTTT
TRBV30	13	TRBJ2-7	TRBD1	NA	CAWNRDRGYEQYF	TGTGCCTGGAACCGGGACAGGGGCTACGAGCAGTACTTC
TRBV20-1	12	TRBJ2-7	NA	few	CSAILGQLEQYF	TGCAGTGCTATTTTAGGGCAGCTCGAGCAGTACTTC
TRBV10-3	18	TRBJ1-5	TRBD1	NA	CAISAYREGQGLNQPQHF	TGTGCCATCAGTGCTTATCGGGAGGGACAGGGTCTGAATCAGCCCCAGCATTTT
TRBV12-3/TRBV12-4	14	TRBJ1-5	NA	NA	CASSSTGGNQPQHF	TGTGCCAGCAGTTCCACAGGTGGCAATCAGCCCCAGCATTTT
TRBV11-2	13	TRBJ2-1	NA	NA	CASSSGGRNEQFF	TGTGCCAGCAGCTCCGGAGGTCGGAATGAGCAGTTCTTC
TRBV20-1	14	TRBJ2-3	TRBD1	NA	CSAVYRGNTDTQYF	TGCAGTGCTGTCTACAGGGGAAACACAGATACGCAGTATTTT
TRBV2	16	TRBJ2-6	TRBD2	NA	CASSGGGYSGANVLTF	TGTGCCAGCAGTGGGGGGGGATACTCTGGGGCCAACGTCCTGACTTTC
TRBV11-3	14	TRBJ2-7	TRBD1	few	CASSLDRGRDEQYF	TGTGCCAGCAGCCTGGACAGGGGAAGAGACGAGCAGTACTTC
TRBV7-3	16	TRBJ2-1	TRBD2	NA	CASSSRTSGRGNEQFF	TGTGCCAGCAGCTCCCGGACTAGCGGGAGGGGCAATGAGCAGTTCTTC
TRBV5-1	14	TRBJ2-5	NA	few	CASSLRGTEGTQYF	TGCGCCAGCAGCTTGCGCGGGACGGAGGGGACCCAGTACTTC
TRBV6-6	13	TRBJ1-5	NA	many	CASSWTRDQPQHF	TGTGCCAGCAGTTGGACGAGAGATCAGCCCCAGCATTTT
TRBV3-1	16	TRBJ2-1	NA	few	CASSQEPGGLVNEQFF	TGTGCCAGCAGCCAAGAGCCCGGGGGTCTCGTCAATGAGCAGTTCTTC
TRBV5-1	15	TRBJ1-1	NA	few	CASSLVPGADTEAFF	TGCGCCAGCAGCTTGGTCCCGGGGGCGGACACTGAAGCTTTCTTT
TRBV14	14	TRBJ2-1	NA	few	CASSQVTEYNEQFF	TGTGCCAGCAGCCAAGTGACCGAGTACAATGAGCAGTTCTTC
TRBV19	16	TRBJ1-1	NA	NA	CASSSILRQENTEAFF	TGTGCCAGTAGCTCCATACTACGACAGGAGAACACTGAAGCTTTCTTT
TRBV27	16	TRBJ2-1	NA	NA	CASSPRAGGIYNEQFF	TGTGCCAGCAGTCCCCGCGCCGGGGGTATCTACAATGAGCAGTTCTTC
TRBV20-1	12	TRBJ2-1	NA	NA	CSALGSSDEQFF	TGCAGTGCCCTCGGGTCCTCGGATGAGCAGTTCTTC
TRBV28	15	TRBJ1-6	NA	few	CASSLSGNNNSPLHF	TGTGCCAGCAGTTTATCAGGGAATAATAACTCACCCCTCCACTTT
TRBV6-2/TRBV6-3	14	TRBJ2-3	TRBD2	NA	CASTVAGFTDTQYF	TGTGCCAGCACCGTAGCGGGATTCACAGATACGCAGTATTTT
TRBV7-3	13	TRBJ1-2	NA	NA	CASNNGQNYGYTF	TGTGCCAGCAACAACGGGCAGAACTATGGCTACACCTTC
TRBV12-3/TRBV12-4	16	TRBJ1-4	TRBD1	few	CASSLGTVATNEKLFF	TGTGCCAGCAGTCTAGGGACAGTCGCAACTAATGAAAAACTGTTTTTT
TRBV5-5	12	TRBJ2-7	NA	few	CASSARVAEQYF	TGTGCCAGCAGCGCCAGGGTCGCCGAGCAGTACTTC
TRBV19	14	TRBJ1-3	TRBD1	few	CASRRQGDRNTIYF	TGTGCCAGCAGAAGACAGGGGGACAGAAACACCATATATTTT
TRBV2	15	TRBJ1-5	TRBD1	NA	CASSVGTGVEQPQHF	TGTGCCAGCAGTGTCGGGACAGGGGTCGAGCAGCCCCAGCATTTT
TRBV4-2	16	TRBJ2-1	TRBD2	NA	CASSQAGTSGSNEQFF	TGTGCCAGCAGCCAAGCCGGGACTAGCGGGAGTAATGAGCAGTTCTTC
TRBV6-5	14	TRBJ1-3	NA	once	CASSYSGMENTIYF	TGTGCCAGCAGTTACTCCGGGATGGAAAACACCATATATTTT
TRBV2	13	TRBJ2-1	NA	NA	CASSQGLSNEQFF	TGTGCCAGCAGTCAGGGACTCTCTAATGAGCAGTTCTTC
TRBV20-1	16	TRBJ2-1	TRBD2	few	CSATRTSGRWYNEQFF	TGCAGTGCTACCCGGACTAGCGGGAGGTGGTACAATGAGCAGTTCTTC